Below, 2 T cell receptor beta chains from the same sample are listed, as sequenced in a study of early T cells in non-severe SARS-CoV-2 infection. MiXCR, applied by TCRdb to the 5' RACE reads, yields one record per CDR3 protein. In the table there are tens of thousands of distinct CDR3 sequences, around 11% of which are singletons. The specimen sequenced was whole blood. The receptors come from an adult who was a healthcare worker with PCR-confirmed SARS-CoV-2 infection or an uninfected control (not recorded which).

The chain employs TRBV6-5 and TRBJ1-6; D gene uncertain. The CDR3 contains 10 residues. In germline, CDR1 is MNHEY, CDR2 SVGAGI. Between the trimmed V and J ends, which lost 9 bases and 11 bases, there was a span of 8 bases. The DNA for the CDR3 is TGTGCCAGGACCGGTCCACCCCTCCACTTT. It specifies CARTGPPLHF.

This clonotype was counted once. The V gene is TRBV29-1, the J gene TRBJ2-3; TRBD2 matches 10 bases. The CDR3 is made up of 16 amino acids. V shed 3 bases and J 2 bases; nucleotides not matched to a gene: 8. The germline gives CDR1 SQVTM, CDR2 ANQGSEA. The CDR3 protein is CSVDLPTSGLTDTQYF. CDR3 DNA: TGCAGCGTTGATCTGCCGACTAGCGGGCTCACAGATACGCAGTATTTT.